This TCR beta chain was retrieved from a study of PD-1 blockade in classical Hodgkin lymphoma. As for the study in general: Patients were treated with nivolumab at 3 mg/kg, and this was given intravenously every 2 weeks.

Study outcomes and limitations: The CD4+ diversity rise by C4D1 was clearest in complete responders. TCR diversity at baseline was reported to be reduced in newly diagnosed patients relative to healthy donors.

Clones were read by immunoSEQ multiplex PCR, and TCRdb kept only the in-frame ones, dropping some. The table includes around 7,300 clones, 75% to 90% detected once. The CDR3 has 14 residues. Trimming left V 9 bases short and J 10 bases short, with 19 bases between. Germline V gene sequence: CDR1 LNHDA, CDR2 SQIVND (reference sequence). To note about this clone: No antigen is known for it.

Noted time point: cycle 4 day 1 (C4D1), after less than seven weeks of nivolumab. Every patient relapsed after autologous stem cell transplantation, and brentuximab vedotin exposure varied. Patients showed best responses of complete response, partial response or progressive disease. The sequence was obtained from a human donor with classical Hodgkin lymphoma. V gene TRBV19 combines with J gene TRBJ1-6; perhaps TRBD1 as D (6 bases). Sample: peripheral blood mononuclear cells (PBMCs), taken before the fourth cycle of nivolumab. CDR3 DNA sequence: TGTGCCAGCTGCTCGGGACAAGGATGGTCACCCCTCCACTTT. This encodes CASCSGQGWSPLHF.